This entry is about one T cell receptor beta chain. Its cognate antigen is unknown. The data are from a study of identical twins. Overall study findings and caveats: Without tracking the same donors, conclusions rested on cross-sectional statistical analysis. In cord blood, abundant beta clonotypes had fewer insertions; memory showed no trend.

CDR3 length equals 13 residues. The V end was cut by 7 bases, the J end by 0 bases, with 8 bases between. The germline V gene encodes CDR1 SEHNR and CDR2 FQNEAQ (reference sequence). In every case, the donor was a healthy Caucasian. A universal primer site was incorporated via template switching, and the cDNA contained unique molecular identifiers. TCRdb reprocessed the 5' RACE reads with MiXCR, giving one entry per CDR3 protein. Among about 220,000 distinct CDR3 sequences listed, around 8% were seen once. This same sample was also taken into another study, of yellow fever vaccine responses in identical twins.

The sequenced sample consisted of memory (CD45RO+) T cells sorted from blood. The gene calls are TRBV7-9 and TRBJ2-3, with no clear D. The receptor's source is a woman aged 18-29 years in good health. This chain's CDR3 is CASIQPSTDTQYF. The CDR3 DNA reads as TGTGCCAGCATCCAACCTAGCACAGATACGCAGTATTTT.